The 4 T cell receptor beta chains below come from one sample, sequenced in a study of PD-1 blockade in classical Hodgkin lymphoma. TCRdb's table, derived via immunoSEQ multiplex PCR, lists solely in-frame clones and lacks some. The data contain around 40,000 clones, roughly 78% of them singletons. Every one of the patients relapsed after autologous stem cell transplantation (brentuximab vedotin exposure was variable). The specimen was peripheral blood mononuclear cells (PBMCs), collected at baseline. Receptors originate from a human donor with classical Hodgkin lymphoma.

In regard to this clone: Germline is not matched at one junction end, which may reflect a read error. The CDR3 is CASSENGQTMGVF. DNA for the CDR3: TGTGCCAGCAGTGAAAATGGACAGACAATGGGGGTCTTC. The chain has TRBV2 and TRBJ2-1, with D perhaps TRBD1 (6 bases). Germline V gene sequence: CDR1 SNHLY, CDR2 FYNNEI. The CDR3 contains 13 residues.

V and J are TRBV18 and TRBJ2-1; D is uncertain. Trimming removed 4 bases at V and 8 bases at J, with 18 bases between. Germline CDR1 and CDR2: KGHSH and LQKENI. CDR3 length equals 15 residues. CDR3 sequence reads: CASSRFKAGLDEQFF. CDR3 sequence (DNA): TGTGCCAGCTCACGCTTCAAGGCAGGCCTCGATGAGCAGTTCTTC. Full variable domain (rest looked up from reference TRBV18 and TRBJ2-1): NAGVMQNPRHLVRRRGQEARLRCSPMKGHSHVYWYRQLPEEGLKFMVYLQKENIIDESGMPKERFSAEFPKEGPSILRIQQVVRGDSAAYFCASSRFKAGLDEQFFGPGTRLTVL.

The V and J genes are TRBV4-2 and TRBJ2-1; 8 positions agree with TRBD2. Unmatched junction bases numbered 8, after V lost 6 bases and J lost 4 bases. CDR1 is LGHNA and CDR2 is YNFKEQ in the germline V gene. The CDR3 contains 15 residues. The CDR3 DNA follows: TGTGCCAGCAGGCCAGCGGGGGAGGATTACAATGAGCAGTTCTTC. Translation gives CASRPAGEDYNEQFF.

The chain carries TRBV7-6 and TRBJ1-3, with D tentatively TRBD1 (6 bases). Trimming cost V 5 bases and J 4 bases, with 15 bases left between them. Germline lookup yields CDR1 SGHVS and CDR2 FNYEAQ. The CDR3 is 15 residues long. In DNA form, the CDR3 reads TGTGCCAGCAGCCACAGGGAGGGGGTAGGAAACACCATATATTTT. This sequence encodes CASSHREGVGNTIYF. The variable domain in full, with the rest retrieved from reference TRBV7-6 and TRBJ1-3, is GAGVSQSPRYKVTKRGQDVALRCDPISGHVSLYWYRQALGQGPEFLTYFNYEAQQDKSGLPNDRFSAERPEGSISTLTIQRTEQRDSAMYRCASSHREGVGNTIYFGEGSWLTVV.